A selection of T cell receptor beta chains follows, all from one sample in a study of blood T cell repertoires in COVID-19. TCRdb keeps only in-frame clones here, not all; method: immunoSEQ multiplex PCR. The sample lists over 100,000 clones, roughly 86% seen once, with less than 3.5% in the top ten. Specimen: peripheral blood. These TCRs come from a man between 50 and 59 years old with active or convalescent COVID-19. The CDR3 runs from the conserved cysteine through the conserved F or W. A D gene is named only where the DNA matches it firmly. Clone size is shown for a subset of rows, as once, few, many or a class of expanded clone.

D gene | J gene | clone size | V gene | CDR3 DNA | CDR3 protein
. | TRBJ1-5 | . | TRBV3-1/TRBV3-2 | TGTGCCAGCAGCCAGCAAAAACCGGGACCGGGGGTAGGGGTGGATCAGCCCCAGCATTTT | CASSQQKPGPGVGVDQPQHF
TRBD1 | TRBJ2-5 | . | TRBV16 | TGTGCCAGCAGCCAACAGTCATTAGTAGGCCGGGACAGGAAAGAAGAGACCCAGTACTTC | CASSQQSLVGRDRKEETQYF
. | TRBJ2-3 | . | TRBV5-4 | TGTGCCAGCAGCCCCGGGGGAGCGGTCCCGTCAGATACGCAGTATTTT | CASSPGGAVPSDTQYF
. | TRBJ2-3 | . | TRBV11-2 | TGTGCCTCGAGGAGGGACTTGCAGTCAGATACGCAGTATTTT | CASRRDLQSDTQYF
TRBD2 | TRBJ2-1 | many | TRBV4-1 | TGCGCCAGCAGCTCCGGAAGACTAGCGGGTGACAATGAGCAGTTCTTC | CASSSGRLAGDNEQFF
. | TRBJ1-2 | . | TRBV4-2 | TGTGCCAGCAGCCAAGGGCAGGGGTTGAACTATGGCTACACCTTC | CASSQGQGLNYGYTF
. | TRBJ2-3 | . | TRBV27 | TGTGCCAGCAGGCCGACAGGTCTAGATACGCAGTATTTT | CASRPTGLDTQYF
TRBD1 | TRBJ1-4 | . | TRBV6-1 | TGTGCCAGCAGTGAAAAAAATGTCGGACAGGGGGGTGAAAAACTGTTTTTT | CASSEKNVGQGGEKLFF
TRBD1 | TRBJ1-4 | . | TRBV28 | TGTGCCAGCATTCAGGGGGCAGAGGAAAAACTGTTTTTT | CASIQGAEEKLFF
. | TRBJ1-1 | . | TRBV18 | TGTGCCAGCTCTCCCGGGACACCGAACACTGAAGCTTTCTTT | CASSPGTPNTEAFF
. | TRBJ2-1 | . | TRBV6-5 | TGTGCCAGCAGCTATGGGACACCTTACAATGAGCAGTTCTTC | CASSYGTPYNEQFF
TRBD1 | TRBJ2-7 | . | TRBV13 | TGTGCCAGCAGCCTCGGTCGAACAGGGGCCTACGAGCAGTACTTC | CASSLGRTGAYEQYF
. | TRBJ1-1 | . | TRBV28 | TGTGCCAGCACCAGAGCGGGACCACTCTTTTCTTTCTTT | CASTRAGPLFSFF
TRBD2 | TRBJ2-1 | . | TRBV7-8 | TGTGCCAGCACCGTTGGGACTAGCTCCTACAATGAGCAGTTCTTC | CASTVGTSSYNEQFF